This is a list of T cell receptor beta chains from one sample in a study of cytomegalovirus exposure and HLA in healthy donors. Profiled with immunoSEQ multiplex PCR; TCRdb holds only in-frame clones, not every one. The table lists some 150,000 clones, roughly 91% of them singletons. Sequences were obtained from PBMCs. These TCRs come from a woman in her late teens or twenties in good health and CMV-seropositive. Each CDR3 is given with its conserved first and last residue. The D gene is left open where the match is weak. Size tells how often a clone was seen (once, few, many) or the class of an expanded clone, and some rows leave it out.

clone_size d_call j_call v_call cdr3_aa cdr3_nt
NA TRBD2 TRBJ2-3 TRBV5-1 CASSSDVPSGRTDTQYF TGCGCCAGCAGCTCCGATGTCCCCAGCGGGAGGACAGATACGCAGTATTTT
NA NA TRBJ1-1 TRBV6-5 CATRIANTEAFF TGTGCCACCCGGATAGCGAACACTGAAGCTTTCTTT
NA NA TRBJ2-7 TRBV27 CASSLGRTVTSYEQYF TGTGCCAGCAGTTTAGGTAGGACAGTGACCTCCTACGAGCAGTACTTC
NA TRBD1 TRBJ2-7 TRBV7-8 CASSLVQGAGYEQYF TGTGCCAGCAGCTTAGTACAGGGGGCTGGGTACGAGCAGTACTTC
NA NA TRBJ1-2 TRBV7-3 CASSLQQGSGYTF TGTGCCAGCAGCTTACAACAGGGAAGCGGCTACACCTTC
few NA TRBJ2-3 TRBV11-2 CASSLEDSITDTQYF TGTGCCAGCAGCTTAGAGGACTCTATCACAGATACGCAGTATTTT
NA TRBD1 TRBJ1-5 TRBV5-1 CASSSGQANQPQHF TGCGCCAGCAGCTCGGGACAGGCTAATCAGCCCCAGCATTTT
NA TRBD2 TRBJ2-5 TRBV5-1 CASSGYRLAGLEGSLYETQYF TGCGCCAGCAGCGGGTACCGACTAGCGGGATTGGAGGGTAGTTTGTATGAGACCCAGTACTTC
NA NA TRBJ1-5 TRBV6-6 CASSYRDSNQPQHF TGTGCCAGCAGTTACCGGGATAGCAATCAGCCCCAGCATTTT
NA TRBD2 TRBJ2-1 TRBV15 CATSREPGTSGNEQFF TGTGCCACCAGCAGAGAGCCAGGGACTAGCGGAAATGAGCAGTTCTTC
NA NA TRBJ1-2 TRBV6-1 CASSGGGVYGYTF TGTGCCAGCAGTGGGGGAGGGGTTTATGGCTACACCTTC
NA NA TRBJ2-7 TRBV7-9 CASSSLVAYEQYF TGTGCCAGCAGTTCGTTGGTAGCGTACGAGCAGTACTTC
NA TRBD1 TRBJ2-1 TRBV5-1 CASSPRGGQGVAEQFF TGCGCCAGCAGCCCCCGAGGTGGGCAGGGGGTTGCTGAGCAGTTCTTC
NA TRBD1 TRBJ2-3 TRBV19 CASSPRQGPLRGTDTQYF TGTGCCAGTAGTCCTCGACAGGGGCCCCTCCGCGGCACAGATACGCAGTATTTT
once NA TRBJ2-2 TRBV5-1 CATKKTGNTGELFF TGCGCCACCAAGAAGACAGGGAACACCGGGGAGCTGTTTTTT
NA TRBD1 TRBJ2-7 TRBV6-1 CASSLNDRVGEQYF TGTGCCAGCAGCCTAAACGACAGGGTGGGCGAGCAGTACTTC
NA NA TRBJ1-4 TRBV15 CATSRELPRGEKLFF TGTGCCACCAGCAGAGAGCTGCCCCGAGGTGAAAAACTGTTTTTT
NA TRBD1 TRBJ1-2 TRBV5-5 CASSRTGGNYGYTF TGTGCCAGCAGCCGGACAGGGGGTAACTATGGCTACACCTTC
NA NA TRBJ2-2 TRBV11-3 CASSSRSGTGELFF TGTGCCAGCAGCTCTAGGAGCGGGACCGGGGAGCTGTTTTTT
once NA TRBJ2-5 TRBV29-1 CSVGQGGETQYF TGCAGCGTTGGACAGGGAGGAGAGACCCAGTACTTC
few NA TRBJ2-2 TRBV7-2 CASSPQRPAGELFF TGTGCCAGCAGCCCCCAGAGGCCCGCCGGGGAGCTGTTTTTT
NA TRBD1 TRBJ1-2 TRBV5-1 CASSPGTVYGYTF TGCGCCAGCAGCCCCGGGACAGTCTATGGCTACACCTTC
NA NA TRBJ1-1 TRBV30 CARDTANTEAFF TGTGCTCGAGACACAGCGAACACTGAAGCTTTCTTT
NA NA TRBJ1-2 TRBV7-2 CASRYGTNYGYTF TGTGCCAGCAGATACGGGACTAACTATGGCTACACCTTC
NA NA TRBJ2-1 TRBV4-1 CASSQATGGGYNEQFF TGCGCCAGCAGCCAAGCTACAGGGGGGGGCTACAATGAGCAGTTCTTC
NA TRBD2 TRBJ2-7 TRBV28 CASSSHASGRAHEQYF TGTGCCAGCAGTTCTCACGCTAGCGGGAGGGCCCACGAGCAGTACTTC
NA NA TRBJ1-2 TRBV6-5 CASSSLGAQKYYGYTF TGTGCCAGCAGTTCCCTGGGAGCCCAAAAGTACTATGGCTACACCTTC